The 32 T cell receptor beta chains below come from one sample, sequenced in a study of CD8 T cells in ankylosing spondylitis. The study's findings and limits: Eight or nine highly homologous variants made up a TCR beta motif that seemed to typify ankylosing spondylitis blood.

No cognate antigen is known for these TCRs. TCRdb reprocessed the 5' RACE reads with MiXCR, giving one entry per CDR3 protein. The sample records roughly 490,000 distinct CDR3 sequences, roughly 5% being singletons. The specimen sequenced was blood, either unsorted or a sorted T cell fraction (not recorded which). These TCRs come from a male donor with ankylosing spondylitis.

This clonotype showed up just a few times. The gene calls are TRBV20-1 and TRBJ2-7; 11 bases match TRBD2. Looked up from germline, CDR1 is DFQATT and CDR2 is SNEGSKA (reference sequence). The CDR3 covers 14 residues. The V and J ends lost 2 bases and 6 bases, in that order; junction bases with no gene match: 6. DNA for the CDR3: TGCAGTGCTAGAATGGTAGCGGGAGGGGGCGAGCAGTACTTC. Protein product: CSARMVAGGGEQYF.

This clonotype has a count of ten or more. V and J are TRBV4-3 and TRBJ1-1; perhaps TRBD1 as D (6 bases). V dropped 1 base and J dropped 7 bases, with 16 bases sitting between them. The CDR3 is 15 residues long. Germline-derived CDR1 and CDR2 are LGHNA and YSLEER. CDR3 DNA sequence: TGCGCCAGCAGCCAAGTTTTCGGGGGGCCGAATGAAGCTTTCTTT. It specifies CASSQVFGGPNEAFF.

This clonotype was recorded at least ten times. The chain carries TRBV7-2 and TRBJ1-5, with D unresolved. CDR3 length: 12 amino acids. Trimming removed 5 bases from V and 7 bases from J, with 9 bases in between. Germline CDR1 SGHTA, CDR2 FQGNSA. CDR3: CASSPMGQPQHF. Here the CDR3 DNA reads TGTGCCAGCAGCCCCATGGGACAGCCCCAGCATTTT.

This clonotype appeared many times. J is TRBJ1-4 and V is TRBV11-2; maybe TRBD1 (5 bases). Per the germline V gene, CDR1 is SGHAT and CDR2 is FQNNGV. The CDR3 is 14 residues long. Trimming stripped 1 base from V and 8 bases from J, with 11 bases between. The CDR3 nucleotides read TGTGCCAGCAGCTTAGGAGGGGTTCGGGAAAAACTGTTTTTT. Translated, it gives CASSLGGVREKLFF.

This clonotype was picked up a small number of times. The chain carries TRBV2 and TRBJ2-2; D is perhaps TRBD1 (5 bases). V gave up 4 bases and J gave up 4 bases, with 13 bases separating them. Germline V gene sequence: CDR1 SNHLY, CDR2 FYNNEI. The CDR3 has 15 amino acids. DNA for the CDR3: TGTGCCAGCAGTGGAGGACACTTGAGCACCGGGGAGCTGTTTTTT. As protein: CASSGGHLSTGELFF. The full variable domain, rest sourced from reference TRBV2 and TRBJ2-2, is EPEVTQTPSHQVTQMGQEVILRCVPISNHLYFYWYRQILGQKVEFLVSFYNNEISEKSEIFDDQFSVERPDGSNFTLKIRSTKLEDSAMYFCASSGGHLSTGELFFGEGSRLTVL.

This clonotype was seen many times. The rearrangement uses TRBV29-1 and TRBJ2-5, with 10 bases aligning to TRBD1. There are 14 residues in the CDR3. With V trimmed by 6 bases and J by 5 bases, 9 bases remained unmatched. Germline CDR1 and CDR2: SQVTM and ANQGSEA. As DNA, the CDR3 is TGCAGCGTGACGGGACAGGGGCGGTCGGAGACCCAGTACTTC. Protein product: CSVTGQGRSETQYF.

The sample holds a few counts of this clonotype. The genes are TRBV24-1 and TRBJ2-1; the D is unclear. The ends were cut back, 0 bases at V and 7 bases at J, with 12 bases in the middle. The CDR3 is 15 amino acids. Germline CDR1 reads KGHDR; CDR2 reads SFDVKD. The CDR3 coding sequence is TGTGCCACCAGTGATTTGCAGATCAGGCGGAATGAGCAGTTCTTC. Its translation: CATSDLQIRRNEQFF.

The sample holds many counts of this clonotype. The chain employs TRBV6-1 and TRBJ1-4; TRBD1 might be the D (6 bases). Trimming removed 10 bases from V and 5 bases from J, with 14 bases in between. Germline CDR1 reads MNHNS; CDR2 reads SASEGT. This CDR3 spans 13 amino acids. CDR3 DNA sequence: TGTGCCACATCAGGGGAGAGGAATGAAAAACTGTTTTTT. It yields the protein CATSGERNEKLFF.

This clonotype was counted ten times or more. V and J are TRBV5-1 and TRBJ1-2; TRBD1 agrees at 9 bases. The J segment lost 8 bases and the V segment lost 4 bases, leaving 6 bases of the junction unmatched. The germline CDR1 and CDR2 sequences are SGHRS and YFSETQ. The CDR3 consists of 13 residues. The CDR3 spells CASSPTGGEGYTF. The CDR3 region has the DNA TGCGCCAGCAGCCCCACAGGGGGCGAAGGCTACACCTTC.

This clonotype was counted ten times or more. The chain has TRBV18 and TRBJ1-1, with no clear D. The CDR3 length is 15 residues. V was pared by 8 bases and J by 3 bases, with 19 bases between. CDR1 and CDR2 (germline): KGHSH, LQKENI. The DNA of the CDR3 is TGTGCCAGCCGAAAAGACTCGAACGTTGACACTGAAGCTTTCTTT. It specifies CASRKDSNVDTEAFF.

The sample holds a few counts of this clonotype. The rearrangement uses TRBV7-6 and TRBJ1-6, with TRBD1 identical over 7 bases. This CDR3 is built from 16 residues. The germline gives CDR1 SGHVS, CDR2 FNYEAQ. Losses at the gene ends were 1 base for V and 7 bases for J; bases not matched to a gene: 7. CDR3 amino acids: CASSLELTGQNSPLHF. The DNA for the CDR3 is TGTGCCAGCAGCTTAGAACTGACAGGGCAAAATTCACCCCTCCACTTT.

The gene calls are TRBV2 and TRBJ2-7; 9 nucleotides agree with TRBD1. The CDR3 runs to 14 residues. Trimming at V came to 11 bases and at J to 3 bases, leaving 11 bases not matched to a gene. Germline V gene data show CDR1 as SNHLY and CDR2 as FYNNEI. For the CDR3, the DNA is TGTGCCGCCTCCTTGGGACAGGGAGTCTACGAGCAGTACTTC. Protein sequence: CAASLGQGVYEQYF.

This clonotype appeared many times. The V call is TRBV5-1, the J call TRBJ2-7; D gene uncertain. V gave up 5 bases and J gave up 3 bases, with 9 bases separating them. The germline V gene has CDR1 SGHRS and CDR2 YFSETQ. The CDR3 runs to 12 residues. CDR3 sequence reads: CASRTDNYEQYF. In DNA form, the CDR3 reads TGCGCCAGCAGAACAGACAACTACGAGCAGTACTTC. The full variable domain, its missing parts supplied by reference TRBV5-1 and TRBJ2-7, is KAGVTQTPRYLIKTRGQQVTLSCSPISGHRSVSWYQQTPGQGLQFLFEYFSETQRNKGNFPGRFSGRQFSNSRSEMNVSTLELGDSALYLCASRTDNYEQYFGPGTRLTVT.

This clonotype was detected ten times or more. The CDR3 sequence: CSASRRGGSETQYF. The CDR3 DNA reads TGCAGTGCTAGTCGGCGGGGGGGCTCAGAGACCCAGTACTTC. The V and J genes are TRBV20-1 and TRBJ2-5; 9 nucleotides line up with TRBD2. Germline CDR1 DFQATT, CDR2 SNEGSKA (reference sequence). With 3 bases clipped from V and 4 bases from J, the junction kept 6 bases outside the gene matches. This CDR3 contains 14 residues.

In its sample, this clonotype was seen many times. The gene calls are TRBV10-3 and TRBJ1-5; TRBD1 matches at 7 bases. The V segment lost 6 bases and the J segment 3 bases; nucleotides outside the gene matches: 2. Per germline, CDR1 ENHRY and CDR2 SYGVKD. There are 13 residues in the CDR3. This CDR3 reads CAIRGQANQPQHF. CDR3 sequence (DNA): TGTGCCATCAGAGGACAGGCCAATCAGCCCCAGCATTTT.

There are a few counts of this clonotype. The chain employs TRBV24-1 and TRBJ1-5; no clear D gene. The CDR3 is 14 residues long. Looked up from germline, CDR1 is KGHDR and CDR2 is SFDVKD. Trimming pared 5 bases from V and 2 bases from J, leaving 9 bases between. The CDR3 loop reads CATSGGIGNQPQHF. CDR3 nucleotides: TGTGCCACCAGTGGGGGTATCGGCAATCAGCCCCAGCATTTT.

This clonotype has at least ten counts. The chain links TRBV29-1 to TRBJ1-3; D not resolved. Trimming shortened V by 4 bases and J by 0 bases, and 4 bases separated the two germline ends. The CDR3 is made up of 12 amino acids. Germline CDR1 and CDR2: SQVTM and ANQGSEA. The CDR3 loop reads CSVGYSGNTIYF. CDR3 DNA sequence: TGCAGCGTTGGTTACTCTGGAAACACCATATATTTT.

This clonotype was counted at least ten times. The chain carries TRBV7-9 and TRBJ2-5, with D possibly being TRBD1 or TRBD2 (5 bases each). The CDR3 has 17 residues. The germline V gene encodes CDR1 SEHNR and CDR2 FQNEAQ (reference sequence). Trimming took off 2 bases at V and 1 base at J, with 17 bases between the two ends. The CDR3 spells CASSLYYFRDGQETQYF. The CDR3 coding sequence is TGTGCCAGCAGCTTATATTATTTCCGGGACGGCCAAGAGACCCAGTACTTC.

This clonotype was seen repeatedly, ten times or more. This chain links TRBV29-1 with TRBJ2-1; D is tentatively TRBD1 or TRBD2 (5 bases each). This CDR3 has 17 residues. CDR1 is SQVTM, CDR2 ANQGSEA, per germline. V lost 3 bases and J 4 bases, leaving 22 bases between the germline ends. The CDR3 loop reads CSVDFRGHKWGYNEQFF. CDR3 DNA: TGCAGCGTTGACTTCAGAGGGCATAAGTGGGGGTACAATGAGCAGTTCTTC.

This clonotype has at least ten counts. The rearrangement joins TRBV10-2 to TRBJ2-5, with 7 bases lining up with TRBD1. From germline, CDR1 is WSHSY and CDR2 SAAADI. The J segment lost 5 bases and the V segment lost 6 bases, leaving 9 bases of the junction unmatched. The CDR3 is 14 amino acids. The CDR3 DNA is TGCGCCAGCAGAGGGACAGTTCTGACGGAGACCCAGTACTTC. This encodes CASRGTVLTETQYF.

The chain combines TRBV7-9 with TRBJ2-7; weak D call: TRBD2 (5 bases). Germline V gene lookup returns CDR1 SEHNR and CDR2 FQNEAQ (reference sequence). The germline V and J ends were trimmed by 4 bases and 7 bases, with 11 bases remaining between them. The CDR3 is 12 residues long. CDR3 in amino acids: CASSSARGEQYF. CDR3 nucleotides: TGTGCCAGCAGCTCCGCACGGGGTGAGCAGTACTTC.

The V gene is TRBV5-6, the J gene TRBJ1-3; D is unresolved. CDR3 size: 16 residues. CDR1 and CDR2 from the germline V gene are SGHDT and YYEEEE. The V end lost 5 bases, the J end lost 1 base, and 16 bases lay between the germline ends. The CDR3 loop reads CASSTSRVPSGNTIYF. CDR3 in DNA: TGTGCCAGCAGTACCTCAAGAGTCCCATCTGGAAACACCATATATTTT. Filled out from reference TRBV5-6 and TRBJ1-3, the complete variable domain reads DAGVTQSPTHLIKTRGQQVTLRCSPKSGHDTVSWYQQALGQGPQFIFQYYEEEERQRGNFPDRFSGHQFPNYSSELNVNALLLGDSALYLCASSTSRVPSGNTIYFGEGSWLTVV.

This clonotype was observed many times. The V and J genes are TRBV29-1 and TRBJ2-6; 9 positions agree with TRBD1. Germline CDR1 and CDR2: SQVTM and ANQGSEA. The CDR3 has 14 residues. The trim removed 4 bases at V and 10 bases at J, leaving 8 bases unmatched. CDR3 nucleotides: TGCAGCGTTGCTCTCGGGGACAGGGTTAACGTCCTGACTTTC. This codes for CSVALGDRVNVLTF. Supplemented by reference TRBV29-1 and TRBJ2-6, the full variable domain reads SAVISQKPSRDICQRGTSLTIQCQVDSQVTMMFWYRQQPGQSLTLIATANQGSEATYESGFVIDKFPISRPNLTFSTLTVSNMSPEDSSIYLCSVALGDRVNVLTFGAGSRLTVL.

This clonotype occurred many times. V gene TRBV5-1 combines with J gene TRBJ2-2, with D possibly being TRBD1 (5 bases). CDR1 SGHRS and CDR2 YFSETQ come from the germline V gene. The CDR3 is made up of 15 amino acids. With 2 bases removed from V and 4 bases from J, the gap between germline ends came to 12 bases. This CDR3 reads CASSFGRASTGELFF. DNA for the CDR3: TGCGCCAGCAGCTTCGGCAGGGCCAGCACCGGGGAGCTGTTTTTT.

This clonotype was recorded at least ten times. The chain links TRBV5-4 to TRBJ2-7, with TRBD1 as a possible D gene (5 bases). Per germline, CDR1 SGHNT and CDR2 YYREEE (reference sequence). V dropped 0 bases and J dropped 3 bases, with 19 bases sitting between them. This CDR3 region has 17 residues. The CDR3 here is CASSLARKQGAYYEQYF. In DNA, the CDR3 is TGTGCCAGCAGCTTGGCCAGAAAGCAGGGTGCCTACTACGAGCAGTACTTC.

Many counts were recorded for this clonotype. The gene calls are TRBV5-1 and TRBJ2-3; no reliable D call. This CDR3 has 15 residues. Trimming pared 5 bases from V and 0 bases from J, leaving 13 bases between. Germline V gives CDR1 SGHRS, CDR2 YFSETQ. CDR3 amino acids: CASRFEGYSTDTQYF. The CDR3 DNA reads TGCGCCAGCAGATTCGAAGGTTACAGCACAGATACGCAGTATTTT.

The table lists this clonotype with a few counts. CDR3 region: CATSSMTQSSYEQYF. The CDR3 region has the DNA TGTGCCACCAGCAGCATGACACAGAGCTCCTACGAGCAGTACTTC. The V call is TRBV15, the J call TRBJ2-7; unclear D gene. CDR3 size: 15 residues. Germline loops: CDR1 LNHNV, CDR2 YYDKDF (reference sequence). The V end lost 3 bases, the J end lost 0 bases, and 12 bases lay between the germline ends.

This clonotype was observed at least ten times. The junction shows a germline mismatch at one end, possibly a read error. The chain has TRBV6-2 or TRBV6-3 and TRBJ2-1; 9 nucleotides line up with TRBD2. CDR1 and CDR2 from the germline V gene are MNHEY and SVGEGT. CDR3 length: 15 residues. For the CDR3, the DNA is TGTGCCAGCAATTACCCAGCGGGGGGCTACAATGAGCAGTTCTTC. Translating it yields CASNYPAGGYNEQFF.

Only a few counts were recorded for this clonotype. The rearrangement uses TRBV6-2 or TRBV6-3 and TRBJ2-1, with 9 bases that match TRBD2. The CDR3 loop spans 15 amino acids. J was trimmed by 1 base and V by 6 bases; bases with no gene match: 4. The germline V gene has CDR1 MNHEY and CDR2 SVGEGT. CDR3: CASSIAGASYNEQFF. CDR3 in DNA: TGTGCCAGCAGCATAGCGGGGGCATCCTACAATGAGCAGTTCTTC.

This clonotype was recorded many times. This rearrangement joins TRBV4-2 to TRBJ2-5; 8 bases match TRBD2. The CDR3 runs to 16 residues. CDR1 is LGHNA, CDR2 YNFKEQ, per germline. The V gene end was trimmed by 1 base and the J gene end by 0 bases; junction bases not matched to a gene: 4. CDR3 sequence: CASSQALAGNQETQYF. CDR3 sequence (DNA): TGTGCCAGCAGCCAAGCTTTAGCGGGGAACCAAGAGACCCAGTACTTC.

This clonotype was seen repeatedly, ten times or more. This chain uses TRBV29-1 with TRBJ1-2; TRBD1 agrees at 7 bases. CDR1 is SQVTM and CDR2 is ANQGSEA in the germline V gene. This CDR3 spans 13 amino acids. Trimming cost V 6 bases and J 7 bases; bases outside gene matches: 11. In DNA, the CDR3 is TGCAGCGTCCGACAGGGCCCAGGGGGTGGCTACACCTTC. It encodes CSVRQGPGGGYTF.

The rearrangement uses TRBV12-3 or TRBV12-4 and TRBJ2-7; 8 nucleotides align to TRBD2. The CDR3 consists of 15 residues. Trimming at V came to 5 bases and at J to 5 bases, leaving 11 bases not matched to a gene. The CDR3 DNA follows: TGTGCCAGCAGTCTCCTCGGGACTAGGAGGAACGAGCAGTACTTC. Protein: CASSLLGTRRNEQYF.